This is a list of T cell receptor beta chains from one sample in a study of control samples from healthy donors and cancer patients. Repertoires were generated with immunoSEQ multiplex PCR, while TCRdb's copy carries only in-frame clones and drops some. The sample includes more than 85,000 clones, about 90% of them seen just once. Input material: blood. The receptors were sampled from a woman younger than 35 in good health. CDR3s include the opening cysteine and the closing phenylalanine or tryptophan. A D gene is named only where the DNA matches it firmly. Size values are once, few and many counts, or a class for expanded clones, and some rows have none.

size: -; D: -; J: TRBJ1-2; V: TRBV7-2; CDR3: CASSLGMGGSYGYTF; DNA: TGTGCCAGCAGCTTAGGCATGGGGGGTTCTTATGGCTACACCTTC
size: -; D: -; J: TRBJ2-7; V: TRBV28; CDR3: CASSLYLVTYEQYF; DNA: TGTGCCAGCAGTTTGTATTTGGTTACCTACGAGCAGTACTTC
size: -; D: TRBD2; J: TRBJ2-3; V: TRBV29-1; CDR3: CSVRAGPTDTQYF; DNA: TGCAGCGTTCGAGCGGGGCCCACAGATACGCAGTATTTT
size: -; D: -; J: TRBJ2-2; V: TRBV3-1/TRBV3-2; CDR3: CASSQDADRIPSTGELFF; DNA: TGTGCCAGCAGCCAAGACGCTGACAGGATACCCTCCACCGGGGAGCTGTTTTTT
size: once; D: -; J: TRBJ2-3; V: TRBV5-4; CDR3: CASSLGTVLRKEADTQYF; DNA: TGTGCCAGCAGCTTGGGGACGGTCCTGCGCAAAGAAGCAGATACGCAGTATTTT
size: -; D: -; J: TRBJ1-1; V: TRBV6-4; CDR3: CASSAQGSTEAFF; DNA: TGTGCCAGCAGTGCTCAGGGATCCACTGAAGCTTTCTTT
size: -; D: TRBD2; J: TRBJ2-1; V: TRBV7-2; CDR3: CASTPSGRSYNEQFF; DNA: TGTGCCAGCACCCCCAGCGGGAGATCCTACAATGAGCAGTTCTTC
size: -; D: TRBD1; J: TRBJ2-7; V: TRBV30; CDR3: CAWTPGQGKYEQYF; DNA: TGTGCCTGGACCCCCGGACAGGGGAAATACGAGCAGTACTTC
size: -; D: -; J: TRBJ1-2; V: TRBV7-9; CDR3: CASSFGGNYGYTF; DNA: TGTGCCAGCAGCTTTGGGGGAAACTATGGCTACACCTTC
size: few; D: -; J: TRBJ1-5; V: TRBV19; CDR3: CASTPKPGGTNQPQHF; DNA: TGTGCCAGTACCCCAAAACCAGGAGGTACCAATCAGCCCCAGCATTTT
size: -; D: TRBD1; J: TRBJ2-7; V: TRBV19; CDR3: CASSIVKGAEQYF; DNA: TGTGCCAGTAGTATAGTGAAGGGGGCCGAGCAGTACTTC
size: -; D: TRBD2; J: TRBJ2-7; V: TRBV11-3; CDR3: CASSLALSGPVYEQYF; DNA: TGTGCCAGCAGCTTAGCCCTTAGCGGGCCCGTCTACGAGCAGTACTTC
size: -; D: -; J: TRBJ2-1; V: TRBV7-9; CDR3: CASSLVDSRGEQFF; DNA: TGTGCCAGCAGCTTAGTTGACTCAAGAGGTGAGCAGTTCTTC
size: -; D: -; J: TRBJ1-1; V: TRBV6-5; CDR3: CATQRGGGTEAFF; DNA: TGTGCCACCCAGAGGGGAGGAGGCACTGAAGCTTTCTTT
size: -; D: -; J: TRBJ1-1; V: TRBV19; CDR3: CASTRMNTEAFF; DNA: TGTGCCAGTACCCGGATGAACACTGAAGCTTTCTTT
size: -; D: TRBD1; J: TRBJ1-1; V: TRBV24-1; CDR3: CATSDKTGGEAEAFF; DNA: TGTGCCACCAGTGACAAGACAGGGGGCGAGGCTGAAGCTTTCTTT
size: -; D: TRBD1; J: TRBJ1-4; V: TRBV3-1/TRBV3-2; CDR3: CASSARDSSTNEKLFF; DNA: TGTGCCAGCAGCGCCCGGGACAGTTCAACTAATGAAAAACTGTTTTTT
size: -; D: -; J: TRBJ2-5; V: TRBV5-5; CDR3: CASRAARTSLQETQYF; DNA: TGTGCCAGCCGTGCGGCCAGAACGTCCCTCCAAGAGACCCAGTACTTC
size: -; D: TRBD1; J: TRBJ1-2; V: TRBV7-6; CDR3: CASSLEGTANQGYTF; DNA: TGTGCCAGCAGCTTAGAAGGGACAGCCAACCAAGGCTACACCTTC
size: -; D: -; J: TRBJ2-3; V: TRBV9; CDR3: CASSHKVGDTQYF; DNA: TGTGCCAGCAGCCATAAAGTGGGGGATACGCAGTATTTT
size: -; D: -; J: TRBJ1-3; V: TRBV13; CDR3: CASSPGGQGLNTIYF; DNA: TGTGCCAGCAGCCCAGGTGGGCAGGGGCTAAACACCATATATTTT
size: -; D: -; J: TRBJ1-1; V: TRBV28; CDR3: CASSSRLVSEAFF; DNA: TGTGCCAGCAGTTCCCGGTTAGTCTCTGAAGCTTTCTTT
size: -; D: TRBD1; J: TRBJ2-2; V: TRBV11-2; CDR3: CASSSLGTGAITGELFF; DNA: TGTGCCAGCAGCTCCCTCGGGACAGGTGCCATCACCGGGGAGCTGTTTTTT
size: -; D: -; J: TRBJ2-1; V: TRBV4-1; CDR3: CASSQDLHRGQFF; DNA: TGCGCCAGCAGCCAAGATCTGCATCGTGGGCAGTTCTTC
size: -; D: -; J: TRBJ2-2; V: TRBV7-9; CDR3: CASSFWQVAGTGELFF; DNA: TGTGCCAGCAGCTTTTGGCAAGTGGCGGGTACCGGGGAGCTGTTTTTT
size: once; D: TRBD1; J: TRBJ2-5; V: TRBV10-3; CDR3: CAISQGAGETQYF; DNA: TGTGCCATCTCCCAGGGGGCGGGAGAGACCCAGTACTTC
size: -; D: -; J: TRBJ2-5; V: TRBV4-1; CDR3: CASSQDVTQYF; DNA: TGCGCCAGCAGCCAAGATGTGACCCAGTACTTC
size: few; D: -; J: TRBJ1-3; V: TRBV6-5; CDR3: CASTAGNTIYF; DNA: TGTGCCAGCACTGCTGGAAACACCATATATTTT
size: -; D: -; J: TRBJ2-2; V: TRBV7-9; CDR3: CASSTPMGLGAGELFF; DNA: TGTGCCAGCAGCACCCCTATGGGGTTGGGCGCCGGGGAGCTGTTTTTT
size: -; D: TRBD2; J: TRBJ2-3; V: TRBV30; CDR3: CAWRLLAVGTDTQYF; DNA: TGTGCCTGGAGATTACTAGCGGTGGGGACAGATACGCAGTATTTT
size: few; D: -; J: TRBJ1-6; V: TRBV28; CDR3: CASSLSPGRNSPLHF; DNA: TGTGCCAGCAGCCTCTCCCCGGGCCGGAATTCACCCCTCCACTTT
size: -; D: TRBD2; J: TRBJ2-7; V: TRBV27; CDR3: CASSFPSGGTKFSYEQYF; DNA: TGTGCCAGCAGTTTTCCTAGCGGGGGCACCAAATTCTCCTACGAGCAGTACTTC
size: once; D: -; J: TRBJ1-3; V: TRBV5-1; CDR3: CASSLTTGPSSGNTIYF; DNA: TGCGCCAGCAGCTTGACGACGGGGCCGTCCTCTGGAAACACCATATATTTT
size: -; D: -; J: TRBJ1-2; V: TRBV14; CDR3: CASSQDPPYGYTF; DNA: TGTGCCAGCAGCCAAGATCCGCCCTATGGCTACACCTTC
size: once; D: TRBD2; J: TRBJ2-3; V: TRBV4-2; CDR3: CASSQVRPSAGGTDTQYF; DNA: TGTGCCAGCAGCCAAGTACGTCCTTCGGCGGGGGGCACAGATACGCAGTATTTT
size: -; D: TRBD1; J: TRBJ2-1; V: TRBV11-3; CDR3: CASSRQGAASEQFF; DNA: TGTGCCAGCAGTCGACAGGGGGCGGCAAGTGAGCAGTTCTTC
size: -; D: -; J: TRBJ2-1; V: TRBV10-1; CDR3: CASSIRGGAYNEQFF; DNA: TGCGCCAGCAGTATCAGAGGGGGGGCCTACAATGAGCAGTTCTTC
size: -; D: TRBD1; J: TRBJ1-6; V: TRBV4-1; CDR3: CASRLVGQGDNSPLHF; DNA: TGCGCCAGCAGACTCGTAGGACAGGGCGATAATTCACCCCTCCACTTT
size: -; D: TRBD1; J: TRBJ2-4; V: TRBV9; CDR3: CASSGGDRTRSLAKNIQYF; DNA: TGTGCCAGCAGCGGCGGGGACAGGACCAGATCCCTAGCCAAAAACATTCAGTACTTC
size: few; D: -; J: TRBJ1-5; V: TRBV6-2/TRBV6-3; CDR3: CASSYSGNRGQPQHF; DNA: TGTGCCAGCAGTTACTCAGGGAACAGAGGTCAGCCCCAGCATTTT
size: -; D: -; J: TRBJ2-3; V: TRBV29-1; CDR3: CGGRLGDTQYF; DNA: TGCGGGGGCAGGCTTGGGGATACGCAGTATTTT
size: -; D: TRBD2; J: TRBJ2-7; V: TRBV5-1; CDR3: CASSLAKGRESSYEQYF; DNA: TGCGCCAGCAGCTTGGCCAAAGGGCGGGAGAGCTCCTACGAGCAGTACTTC
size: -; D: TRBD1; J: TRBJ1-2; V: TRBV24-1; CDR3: CATSGDRSFYGYTF; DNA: TGTGCCACCAGCGGGGACAGATCATTCTATGGCTACACCTTC
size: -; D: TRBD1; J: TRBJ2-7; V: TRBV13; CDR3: CASSTDREPPYEQYF; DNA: TGTGCCAGCAGTACTGACAGGGAGCCCCCCTACGAGCAGTACTTC
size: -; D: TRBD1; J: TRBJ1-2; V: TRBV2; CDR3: CASSGGQGGGYTF; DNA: TGTGCCAGCAGTGGGGGACAGGGGGGTGGCTACACCTTC
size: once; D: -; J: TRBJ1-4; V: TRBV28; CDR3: CASSLTNEKLFF; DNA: TGTGCCAGCAGTCTTACGAATGAAAAACTGTTTTTT
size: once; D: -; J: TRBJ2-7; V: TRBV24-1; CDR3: CATSGNKGSYEQYF; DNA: TGTGCCACCAGTGGAAACAAGGGTTCCTACGAGCAGTACTTC
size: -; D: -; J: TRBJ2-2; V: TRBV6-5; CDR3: CASSAGRNTGELFF; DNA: TGTGCCAGCAGCGCGGGACGGAACACCGGGGAGCTGTTTTTT
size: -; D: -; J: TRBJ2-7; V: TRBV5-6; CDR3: CASGRSSYEQYF; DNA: TGTGCCAGCGGACGGAGCTCCTACGAGCAGTACTTC
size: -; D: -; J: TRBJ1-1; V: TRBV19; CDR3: CASSIEGGTLAFF; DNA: TGTGCCAGTAGTATAGAAGGGGGGACCCTGGCTTTCTTT
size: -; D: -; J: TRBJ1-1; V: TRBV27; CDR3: CASGYQGRSTEAFF; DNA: TGTGCCAGCGGTTATCAGGGTAGGAGCACTGAAGCTTTCTTT
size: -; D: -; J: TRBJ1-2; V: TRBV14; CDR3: CASSHPGVFDYTF; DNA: TGTGCCAGCAGCCACCCAGGGGTTTTCGACTACACCTTC
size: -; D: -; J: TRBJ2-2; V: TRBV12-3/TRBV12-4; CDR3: CASSFRAGGELFF; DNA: TGTGCCAGCAGTTTCAGGGCCGGCGGGGAGCTGTTTTTT
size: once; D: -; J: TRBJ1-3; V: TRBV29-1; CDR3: CSVETGHENTIYF; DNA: TGCAGCGTTGAGACAGGCCATGAAAACACCATATATTTT
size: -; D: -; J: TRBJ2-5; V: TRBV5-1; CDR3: CASSLPPPQETQYF; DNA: TGCGCCAGCAGCTTGCCCCCTCCACAAGAGACCCAGTACTTC
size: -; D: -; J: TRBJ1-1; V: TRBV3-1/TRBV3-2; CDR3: CASSQDGGRDQRLF; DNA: TGTGCCAGCAGCCAAGATGGGGGCCGGGACCAAAGACTCTTT
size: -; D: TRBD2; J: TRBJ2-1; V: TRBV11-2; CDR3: CASSSTRKGLAGAEEQFF; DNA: TGTGCCAGCAGCTCGACACGCAAGGGACTAGCGGGAGCGGAGGAGCAGTTCTTC
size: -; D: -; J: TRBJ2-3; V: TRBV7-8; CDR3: CASRSRRTSTDTQYF; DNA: TGTGCCAGCAGGTCCCGGAGGACAAGCACAGATACGCAGTATTTT
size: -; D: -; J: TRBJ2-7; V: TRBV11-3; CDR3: CASSLVSGRSYEQYF; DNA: TGTGCCAGCAGCTTAGTATCAGGGAGGTCCTACGAGCAGTACTTC